This T cell receptor (beta chain) was recorded in a study of T cells in Graves' hyperthyroidism and ophthalmopathy. There are many counts of this clonotype. Unmatched junction bases numbered 6, after V lost 2 bases and J lost 0 bases. Germline CDR1 reads SEHNR; CDR2 reads FQNEAQ (reference sequence). CDR3 size: 17 residues. The CDR3 regions of TCR beta were amplified from RNA transcripts. HTBI primers were employed in a first-round RT-PCR of the TCR CDR3. MiXCR was run by TCRdb on the multiplex PCR reads, yielding one entry per CDR3 protein. The sample has some 760,000 distinct CDR3 sequences, 14% seen once.

Material for sequencing was blood. The clonotype comes from a woman between 18 and 29 years old with Graves' hyperthyroidism. The V call is TRBV7-9, the J call TRBJ1-4; 7 bases fit TRBD1. The CDR3 sequence is CASSLPWTGATNEKLFF. Here the CDR3 DNA reads TGTGCCAGCAGCTTACCCTGGACAGGAGCAACTAATGAAAAACTGTTTTTT.